Presented here are 28 T cell receptor beta chains from one specimen sequenced in a study of blood T cell repertoires in COVID-19. The table came from immunoSEQ multiplex PCR; TCRdb's copy has only in-frame clones and leaves some out. Here the sample spans 200,000 or so clones, 86% being singletons. The material sequenced was PBMCs or T cells enriched from blood (not recorded which). These receptors all come from a woman aged 40-49 years with acute COVID-19.

This clone occurred once. Other DNA sequences in this specimen translate into the identical CDR3. This sequence joins TRBV12-3 or TRBV12-4 and TRBJ1-2; D may be TRBD1 (6 bases). This CDR3 comprises 13 residues. Trimming removed 3 bases from V and 4 bases from J, with 9 bases in between. The CDR3 region is CASSLGGAYGYTF. Here the CDR3 DNA reads TGTGCCAGCAGTTTGGGGGGGGCCTATGGCTACACCTTC.

The chain couples TRBV6-1 to TRBJ1-2; D may be TRBD1 (5 bases). V lost 1 base and J 8 bases, leaving 11 bases between the germline ends. In germline, CDR1 is MNHNS, CDR2 SASEGT. The CDR3 covers 13 residues. In DNA, the CDR3 is TGTGCCAGCAGTGAAGGGACAAGAAGAGGCTACACCTTC. This gives the protein CASSEGTRRGYTF.

Turning to this clone: Other DNA variants within this sample encode the same CDR3. The rearrangement joins TRBV7-2 to TRBJ2-5; D possibly corresponds to TRBD2 (7 bases). Germline V gene lookup returns CDR1 SGHTA and CDR2 FQGNSA. The CDR3 is 14 residues long. V lost 0 bases, J lost 5 bases, and 10 bases lay in between. In DNA, the CDR3 is TGTGCCAGCAGCTTAGCAGGGGGGGGTGAGACCCAGTACTTC. Protein product: CASSLAGGGETQYF. The whole variable domain, filled in from reference TRBV7-2 and TRBJ2-5, reads GAGVSQSPSNKVTEKGKDVELRCDPISGHTALYWYRQSLGQGLEFLIYFQGNSAPDKSGLPSDRFSAERTGGSVSTLTIQRTQQEDSAVYLCASSLAGGGETQYFGPGTRLLVL.

The rearrangement joins TRBV2 to TRBJ1-5, with TRBD1 identical over 8 bases. V gave up 3 bases and J gave up 4 bases; unmatched junction bases: 5. This CDR3 is built from 15 residues. The germline gives CDR1 SNHLY, CDR2 FYNNEI. The CDR3 sequence: CASSEQGARNQPQHF. CDR3 in DNA: TGTGCCAGCAGTGAGCAGGGGGCGCGAAATCAGCCCCAGCATTTT.

In nucleotides, the CDR3 is TGTGCCAGCAGTGAACTACAATGGACAGGTCGTCTTGGCTACACCTTC. It translates to CASSELQWTGRLGYTF. The rearrangement links TRBV2 to TRBJ1-2; 7 bases are a match to TRBD1. The CDR3 length is 16 residues. Germline V lookup: CDR1 SNHLY, CDR2 FYNNEI. V shed 2 bases, J shed 7 bases, and the junction held 13 bases outside the gene matches.

Regarding this clone: Other nucleotide sequences in the sample specify the same CDR3. The chain carries TRBV12-3 or TRBV12-4 and TRBJ1-5; D is uncertain. The CDR3 has 12 residues. Trimming removed 6 bases from V and 10 bases from J, with 13 bases in between. In DNA form, the CDR3 reads TGTGCCAGCAGCCTATCGGGTGGACCCCAGCATTTT. Translation: CASSLSGGPQHF.

The chain employs TRBV19 and TRBJ2-3; D may be TRBD2 (6 bases). There are 15 residues in the CDR3. Deletions cut 5 bases from V and 2 bases from J, with 14 bases between. The germline V gene has CDR1 LNHDA and CDR2 SQIVND (reference sequence). The CDR3 nucleotides read TGTGCCAGTAGTGAGGGAGGCGGATACACAGATACGCAGTATTTT. It yields the protein CASSEGGGYTDTQYF.

This clone occurred a few times. The chain combines TRBV7-9 with TRBJ1-1; TRBD1 might be the D (5 bases). The germline V gene encodes CDR1 SEHNR and CDR2 FQNEAQ (reference sequence). The CDR3 runs to 14 residues. The germline V and J ends were trimmed by 5 bases and 5 bases, with 15 bases remaining between them. CDR3: CASSPTPGGTEAFF. As DNA, the CDR3 is TGTGCCAGCAGCCCGACCCCGGGGGGTACTGAAGCTTTCTTT.

The chain links TRBV15 to TRBJ1-2; D gene ambiguous. The germline V gene encodes CDR1 LNHNV and CDR2 YYDKDF (reference sequence). CDR3 length: 13 amino acids. Between the trimmed V and J ends, which lost 1 base and 10 bases, there was a span of 13 bases. The CDR3 DNA follows: TGTGCCACCAGCAGAGGAGGAGCGGACTCCTACACCTTC. It translates to CATSRGGADSYTF.

The V call is TRBV25-1, the J call TRBJ1-1, with D possibly being TRBD1 (6 bases). Trimming pared 4 bases from V and 10 bases from J, leaving 13 bases between. CDR1 MGHDK and CDR2 SYGVNS come from the germline V gene. The CDR3 is 12 amino acids. The DNA of the CDR3 is TGTGCCAGCAGTGGGACCCAGGGGCGAGCTTTCTTT. As protein: CASSGTQGRAFF.

The V and J genes are TRBV19 and TRBJ1-5; no firm D call. The CDR3 covers 12 residues. Germline loops: CDR1 LNHDA, CDR2 SQIVND (reference sequence). Trimming took 6 bases from V and 3 from J, leaving 6 bases between them. The CDR3: CASSHTNQPQHF. CDR3 bases: TGTGCCAGTAGCCACACCAATCAGCCCCAGCATTTT. Variable domain in full (rest from reference TRBV19 and TRBJ1-5): DGGITQSPKYLFRKEGQNVTLSCEQNLNHDAMYWYRQDPGQGLRLIYYSQIVNDFQKGDIAEGYSVSREKKESFPLTVTSAQKNPTAFYLCASSHTNQPQHFGDGTRLSIL.

The V gene is TRBV27, the J gene TRBJ1-6; unclear D gene. Germline CDR1 MNHEY, CDR2 SMNVEV (reference sequence). The CDR3 runs 13 residues. Trimming shortened V by 10 bases and J by 4 bases, and 11 bases separated the two germline ends. The CDR3 sequence is CATAEVYNSPLHF. The CDR3, as DNA: TGTGCCACCGCAGAGGTATATAATTCACCCCTCCACTTT.

The chain employs TRBV5-4 and TRBJ1-2; 7 bases are shared with TRBD1. The V gene's germline CDR1 is SGHNT and CDR2 YYREEE (reference sequence). This CDR3 spans 13 amino acids. V lost 0 bases and J lost 8; bases outside the gene matches: 4. This chain's CDR3 is CASSLAGGKGYTF. The CDR3 region has the DNA TGTGCCAGCAGCTTGGCAGGGGGGAAAGGCTACACCTTC.

The chain has TRBV25-1 and TRBJ1-2; 8 nucleotides agree with TRBD1. The germline V gene encodes CDR1 MGHDK and CDR2 SYGVNS. The V gene end was trimmed by 3 bases and the J gene end by 2 bases; junction bases not matched to a gene: 5. The CDR3 runs to 15 residues. CDR3 in amino acids: CASSDDRGVNYGYTF. Here the CDR3 DNA reads TGTGCCAGCAGTGATGACAGGGGCGTGAACTATGGCTACACCTTC.

The chain links TRBV9 to TRBJ2-3; 11 bases fit TRBD2. V dropped 4 bases and J dropped 1; count of bases not matched to a gene: 5. The germline V gene encodes CDR1 SGDLS and CDR2 YYNGEE. The CDR3 has 16 amino acids. CDR3: CASSHGLAGRTDTQYF. DNA of the CDR3: TGTGCCAGCAGCCATGGACTAGCGGGCCGCACAGATACGCAGTATTTT. The whole variable domain, remainder taken from reference TRBV9 and TRBJ2-3, is DSGVTQTPKHLITATGQRVTLRCSPRSGDLSVYWYQQSLDQGLQFLIQYYNGEERAKGNILERFSAQQFPDLHSELNLSSLELGDSALYFCASSHGLAGRTDTQYFGPGTRLTVL.

The chain is built from TRBV3-1 (or the pseudogene TRBV3-2) and TRBJ1-2; TRBD1 is a possible D gene (5 bases). CDR3 length equals 12 residues. V dropped 3 bases and J dropped 5 bases, with 7 bases sitting between them. The V gene's germline CDR1 is LGHDT and CDR2 YNNKEL (reference sequence). The CDR3 is CASSQTVYGYTF. The DNA for the CDR3 is TGTGCCAGCAGCCAGACAGTTTATGGCTACACCTTC.

The rearrangement joins TRBV5-5 to TRBJ2-3, with D possibly being TRBD2 (5 bases). V gave up 3 bases and J gave up 6 bases, with 11 bases separating them. Germline CDR1 SGHKS, CDR2 YYEKEE (reference sequence). The CDR3 has 13 residues. Here the CDR3 reads CASSWRPEDTQYF. In DNA form, the CDR3 reads TGTGCCAGCAGCTGGAGGCCCGAGGATACGCAGTATTTT.

The gene calls are TRBV19 and TRBJ1-2; TRBD1 is a possible D gene (6 bases). The V gene's germline CDR1 is LNHDA and CDR2 SQIVND (reference sequence). V was clipped by 6 bases and J by 10 bases, with 15 bases between them. The CDR3 is made up of 12 amino acids. In DNA form, the CDR3 reads TGTGCCAGTAGCCGACAGGCGTTGCCCTACACCTTC. Protein: CASSRQALPYTF.

The chain recombines TRBV5-8 with TRBJ1-1, with 10 bases lining up with TRBD1. This CDR3 contains 18 residues. Germline V gives CDR1 SGHTS, CDR2 YDEGEE. V lost 4 bases, J lost 0 bases, and 12 bases stayed unmatched. CDR3 coding DNA: TGTGCCAGCAGCGCGGGACAGGGGTATGCTTGGATGAACACTGAAGCTTTCTTT. It translates to CASSAGQGYAWMNTEAFF. Variable domain in full (rest from reference TRBV5-8 and TRBJ1-1): EAGVTQSPTHLIKTRGQQATLRCSPISGHTSVYWYQQALGLGLQFLLWYDEGEERNRGNFPPRFSGRQFPNYSSELNVNALELEDSALYLCASSAGQGYAWMNTEAFFGQGTRLTVV.

This rearrangement joins TRBV19 to TRBJ1-2; TRBD1 agrees at 8 bases. Germline-derived CDR1 and CDR2 are LNHDA and SQIVND (reference sequence). J gave up 4 bases and V 7 bases, and 5 bases lay outside the gene matches. The CDR3 length is 13 residues. The CDR3 DNA reads TGTGCCAGTAACAGGGGGGAAACCTATGGCTACACCTTC. Translation: CASNRGETYGYTF.

The genes are TRBV3-1 (or the pseudogene TRBV3-2) and TRBJ1-2; D might be TRBD1 (6 bases). Germline lookup yields CDR1 LGHDT and CDR2 YNNKEL (reference sequence). V shed 0 bases and J shed 6 bases, with 11 bases lying between them. The CDR3 covers 14 residues. The DNA of the CDR3 is TGTGCCAGCAGCCAAGATACAGGGATCCATGGCTACACCTTC. Amino acid sequence: CASSQDTGIHGYTF.

The V and J genes are TRBV14 and TRBJ2-5; D unresolved. The V end was cut by 0 bases, the J end by 5 bases, with 19 bases between. This CDR3 is built from 17 residues. In germline, CDR1 is SGHDN, CDR2 FVKESK. As DNA, the CDR3 is TGTGCCAGCAGCCAAGATGCCCCGGGTGGGTTCCTGGAGACCCAGTACTTC. Translating it yields CASSQDAPGGFLETQYF. Using reference TRBV14 and TRBJ2-5 for the parts outside the CDR3, the full variable domain is EAGVTQFPSHSVIEKGQTVTLRCDPISGHDNLYWYRRVMGKEIKFLLHFVKESKQDESGMPNNRFLAERTGGTYSTLKVQPAELEDSGVYFCASSQDAPGGFLETQYFGPGTRLLVL.

The chain carries TRBV5-4 and TRBJ2-1; possible D gene TRBD2, 6 bases. Germline-derived CDR1 and CDR2 are SGHNT and YYREEE (reference sequence). This CDR3 comprises 15 residues. V shed 0 bases and J shed 3 bases, with 10 bases lying between them. CDR3 coding DNA: TGTGCCAGCAGCTTGGCTCGACTAGTCTACAATGAGCAGTTCTTC. It codes for CASSLARLVYNEQFF.

The rearrangement uses TRBV3-1 (or the pseudogene TRBV3-2) and TRBJ1-2; D is possibly TRBD1 (6 bases). CDR1 is LGHDT and CDR2 is YNNKEL in the germline V gene (reference sequence). This CDR3 has 14 residues. With 1 base removed from V and 7 bases from J, the gap between germline ends came to 13 bases. The CDR3 loop reads CASSQGAGTFGYTF. The CDR3 DNA reads as TGTGCCAGCAGCCAAGGAGCAGGGACATTTGGCTACACCTTC.

The CDR3 sequence: CASSVGGTTELFF. CDR3 bases: TGTGCCAGCAGCGTTGGAGGGACGACAGAACTGTTTTTT. This chain connects TRBV9 to TRBJ1-4, with a tentative D call TRBD1 (5 bases). The CDR3 has 13 amino acids. In germline, CDR1 is SGDLS, CDR2 YYNGEE. Trimming removed 2 bases from V and 12 bases from J, with 14 bases in between.

The rearrangement joins TRBV7-8 to TRBJ2-5; the D gene is possibly TRBD2 (6 bases). The germline V gene has CDR1 SGHVS and CDR2 FQNEAQ. Trimming pared 1 base from V and 2 bases from J, leaving 11 bases between. The CDR3 consists of 15 residues. The CDR3 DNA is TGTGCCAGCAGCTTAGGGCGGGGATTACAAGAGACCCAGTACTTC. Translation gives CASSLGRGLQETQYF.

This sequence joins TRBV5-6 and TRBJ1-5, with 8 positions matching TRBD1. Per germline, CDR1 SGHDT and CDR2 YYEEEE. This CDR3 has 15 amino acids. The V and J ends lost 2 bases and 3 bases, in that order; junction bases with no gene match: 4. The CDR3 loop is CASSFGTGINQPQHF. The CDR3 DNA is TGTGCCAGCAGCTTCGGGACAGGTATCAATCAGCCCCAGCATTTT.

The V call is TRBV7-2, the J call TRBJ1-1; weak D call: TRBD1 (6 bases). Trimming left V 5 bases short and J 0 bases short, with 22 bases between. The CDR3 totals 18 residues. CDR1 and CDR2 from the germline V gene are SGHTA and FQGNSA. The CDR3: CASSLIFWDTMMNTEAFF. For the CDR3, the DNA is TGTGCCAGCAGCCTAATTTTCTGGGACACAATGATGAACACTGAAGCTTTCTTT.